Listed below are T cell receptor beta chains from one sample, sequenced in a study of regulatory T cells in long-lasting Graves disease. A single record per CDR3 protein comes from TCRdb applying MiXCR to the multiplex PCR reads. The sample records approximately 440,000 distinct CDR3 sequences, about a sixth being singletons. These data were likewise used in another study, on T cells in Graves' hyperthyroidism and ophthalmopathy.

The sample consisted of peripheral blood mononuclear cells (PBMCs), taken at new diagnosis, from a patient treated with antithyroid drugs. Receptor source: a man aged 40-49 years with Graves disease. CDR3s include the opening cysteine and the closing phenylalanine or tryptophan. Fields, in order: clone size, D gene, J gene, V gene, CDR3 protein, CDR3 DNA. The D gene is left open where the match is weak. A clone size is listed for some rows: how often the clone was seen (once, few, many), or a class if it is expanded.

size: NA
D: NA
J: TRBJ2-5
V: TRBV7-7
CDR3: CASSLIGQPGTQYF
DNA: TGTGCTAGCAGCTTAATTGGACAGCCAGGGACCCAGTACTTC

size: many
D: TRBD2
J: TRBJ2-7
V: TRBV11-2
CDR3: CASLPSGSSTKSSYEQYF
DNA: TGTGCCAGCCTCCCGAGCGGGAGTAGTACAAAGAGCTCCTACGAGCAGTACTTC

size: many
D: NA
J: TRBJ2-7
V: TRBV7-9
CDR3: CASSFDFRGSEQYF
DNA: TGTGCCAGCAGCTTTGACTTCAGAGGCTCGGAGCAGTACTTC

size: many
D: NA
J: TRBJ1-5
V: TRBV28
CDR3: CASKISNQPQHF
DNA: TGTGCCAGTAAAATTAGCAATCAGCCCCAGCATTTT

size: many
D: NA
J: TRBJ2-2
V: TRBV7-8
CDR3: CASSLPVRRTRYTGELFF
DNA: TGTGCCAGCAGCCTCCCGGTGAGGAGGACTCGATACACCGGGGAGCTGTTTTTT

size: many
D: TRBD1
J: TRBJ2-1
V: TRBV14
CDR3: CASSQTGQGALNEQFF
DNA: TGTGCCAGCAGCCAAACCGGACAGGGGGCGCTTAATGAGCAGTTCTTC

size: NA
D: NA
J: TRBJ1-2
V: TRBV2
CDR3: CASSLWGRAMDYGCTF
DNA: TGTGCCAGCAGCTTATGGGGCAGGGCCATGGACTATGGCTGCACCTTC

size: many
D: NA
J: TRBJ1-1
V: TRBV5-1
CDR3: CASSWGAGNTEAFF
DNA: TGCGCCAGCAGCTGGGGCGCCGGGAACACTGAAGCTTTCTTT

size: few
D: TRBD2
J: TRBJ2-5
V: TRBV12-3/TRBV12-4
CDR3: CASRTSGKETQYF
DNA: TGTGCCAGCAGAACTAGCGGGAAAGAGACCCAGTACTTC

size: many
D: TRBD2
J: TRBJ2-7
V: TRBV6-1
CDR3: CASVPSGRSYEQYF
DNA: TGTGCCAGCGTTCCTAGCGGGAGGAGCTACGAGCAGTACTTC

size: few
D: NA
J: TRBJ1-2
V: TRBV28
CDR3: CASSLPDNYGYTF
DNA: TGTGCCAGCAGTTTACCCGATAACTATGGCTACACCTTC

size: many
D: NA
J: TRBJ1-1
V: TRBV28
CDR3: CATHLGARTEAFF
DNA: TGTGCCACCCACCTGGGGGCACGTACTGAAGCTTTCTTT

size: NA
D: NA
J: TRBJ2-3
V: TRBV11-2
CDR3: CASSRAYAKNFSTDTQYF
DNA: TGTGCCAGCAGCCGGGCCTACGCCAAGAACTTTAGCACAGATACGCAGTATTTT

size: many
D: NA
J: TRBJ2-5
V: TRBV20-1
CDR3: CSARGSGETQYF
DNA: TGCAGTGCTAGAGGATCGGGGGAGACCCAGTACTTC

size: many
D: NA
J: TRBJ2-7
V: TRBV11-2
CDR3: CASSLRDQRYEQYF
DNA: TGTGCCAGCAGCTTACGGGACCAGCGCTACGAGCAGTACTTC

size: once
D: TRBD1
J: TRBJ1-5
V: TRBV12-3/TRBV12-4
CDR3: CASRSDREGQPQHF
DNA: TGTGCCAGCAGGTCGGACAGGGAAGGTCAGCCCCAGCATTTT

size: many
D: NA
J: TRBJ1-4
V: TRBV2
CDR3: CASSGGRDEKLFF
DNA: TGTGCCAGCAGTGGGGGACGGGATGAAAAACTGTTTTTT

size: once
D: NA
J: TRBJ2-3
V: TRBV11-2
CDR3: CASSRKQGGGTDTQYF
DNA: TGTGCCAGCAGCCGAAAACAGGGTGGGGGCACAGATACGCAGTATTTT

size: many
D: NA
J: TRBJ2-5
V: TRBV2
CDR3: CASHSGVRETQYF
DNA: TGTGCCAGCCATTCAGGGGTTCGCGAGACCCAGTACTTC

size: few
D: NA
J: TRBJ2-2
V: TRBV5-1
CDR3: CASGPQGPNTGELFF
DNA: TGCGCCAGCGGGCCACAGGGTCCGAACACCGGGGAGCTGTTTTTT

size: NA
D: NA
J: TRBJ2-5
V: TRBV9
CDR3: CASNLQYF
DNA: TGTGCCAGCAACCTTCAGTACTTC

size: many
D: NA
J: TRBJ2-7
V: TRBV20-1
CDR3: CSARGLLADYEQYF
DNA: TGCAGTGCTAGAGGGTTACTAGCAGACTACGAGCAGTACTTC

size: many
D: TRBD2
J: TRBJ2-7
V: TRBV7-9
CDR3: CASAKGLAGTYEQYF
DNA: TGTGCCAGCGCCAAGGGACTAGCGGGGACCTACGAGCAGTACTTC

size: many
D: NA
J: TRBJ2-5
V: TRBV3-1
CDR3: CASSSGATQYF
DNA: TGTGCCTCCAGTTCCGGAGCGACCCAGTACTTC

size: many
D: NA
J: TRBJ2-2
V: TRBV5-5
CDR3: CASSRPNTGELFF
DNA: TGTGCCAGCAGCCGACCGAACACCGGGGAGCTGTTTTTT

size: NA
D: TRBD1
J: TRBJ2-1
V: TRBV19
CDR3: CASSMHRGGDEQFF
DNA: TGTGCCAGTAGTATGCACAGGGGTGGTGATGAGCAGTTCTTC

size: few
D: NA
J: TRBJ2-4
V: TRBV10-2
CDR3: CASSDKGLKNIQYF
DNA: TGCGCCAGCAGTGACAAGGGGCTCAAAAACATTCAGTACTTC

size: many
D: NA
J: TRBJ1-1
V: TRBV27
CDR3: CASSPTLQTEAFF
DNA: TGTGCCAGCAGTCCCACCTTGCAAACTGAAGCTTTCTTT

size: many
D: NA
J: TRBJ2-5
V: TRBV29-1
CDR3: CSGLTDSHGGETQYF
DNA: TGCAGCGGCCTGACGGACAGTCACGGTGGAGAGACCCAGTACTTC

size: many
D: NA
J: TRBJ1-2
V: TRBV5-1
CDR3: CASSLASGQNYGYTF
DNA: TGCGCCAGCAGCTTGGCCTCAGGACAGAACTATGGCTACACCTTC

size: many
D: NA
J: TRBJ2-7
V: TRBV28
CDR3: CASSLAMIRWQYF
DNA: TGTGCCAGCAGTTTAGCCATGATACGATGGCAGTACTTC

size: many
D: NA
J: TRBJ2-7
V: TRBV15
CDR3: CATSRLLEAAYEQYF
DNA: TGTGCCACCAGCCGCCTGCTTGAGGCGGCCTACGAGCAGTACTTC

size: many
D: NA
J: TRBJ2-1
V: TRBV20-1
CDR3: CSIASGISYNEQFF
DNA: TGCAGTATCGCGTCAGGGATCTCCTACAATGAGCAGTTCTTC

size: many
D: TRBD2
J: TRBJ2-1
V: TRBV12-3/TRBV12-4
CDR3: CANSLAGDYEQFF
DNA: TGTGCCAACTCACTAGCGGGAGACTATGAGCAGTTCTTC

size: many
D: NA
J: TRBJ2-7
V: TRBV28
CDR3: CASSLYGDSYEQYF
DNA: TGTGCCAGCAGTTTATATGGGGACTCCTACGAGCAGTACTTC

size: few
D: TRBD2
J: TRBJ2-7
V: TRBV12-3/TRBV12-4
CDR3: CASSSSGGRDYEQYF
DNA: TGTGCCAGCAGTTCCTCTGGGGGGAGGGACTACGAGCAGTACTTC

size: few
D: NA
J: TRBJ2-1
V: TRBV12-5
CDR3: CASGLVPRRAAYNEQFF
DNA: TGTGCTAGTGGTTTGGTACCGCGGAGGGCCGCCTACAATGAGCAGTTCTTC

size: many
D: TRBD1
J: TRBJ1-1
V: TRBV2
CDR3: CASSYEGAVANTEAFF
DNA: TGTGCCAGCAGTTACGAGGGGGCAGTCGCGAACACTGAAGCTTTCTTT

size: NA
D: NA
J: TRBJ2-1
V: TRBV2
CDR3: CASSYPQSSYNEQFF
DNA: TGTGCCAGCAGTTACCCCCAGAGCTCCTACAATGAGCAGTTCTTC

size: NA
D: NA
J: TRBJ1-5
V: TRBV28
CDR3: CASHAGSNQPQHF
DNA: TGTGCCAGCCACGCGGGTAGCAATCAGCCCCAGCATTTT

size: NA
D: TRBD2
J: TRBJ2-3
V: TRBV19
CDR3: CASSKGLATDTQYF
DNA: TGTGCCAGTAGTAAGGGACTAGCCACAGATACGCAGTATTTT

size: many
D: NA
J: TRBJ2-1
V: TRBV18
CDR3: CASSPHVRGRHEQFF
DNA: TGTGCCAGCTCACCACATGTACGGGGCCGCCATGAGCAGTTCTTC

size: few
D: NA
J: TRBJ2-6
V: TRBV12-3/TRBV12-4
CDR3: CASSLVGVGNGANVLTF
DNA: TGTGCCAGCAGTTTAGTGGGCGTGGGAAATGGGGCCAACGTCCTGACTTTC

size: many
D: NA
J: TRBJ2-5
V: TRBV7-3
CDR3: CASSRGLAETQYF
DNA: TGTGCCAGCAGCCGAGGACTGGCGGAGACCCAGTACTTC

size: many
D: NA
J: TRBJ2-1
V: TRBV7-2
CDR3: CASSLGGDRYNEQFF
DNA: TGTGCCAGCAGCTTAGGAGGGGACCGTTACAATGAGCAGTTCTTC

size: many
D: NA
J: TRBJ2-2
V: TRBV2
CDR3: CASKWDQNTGELFF
DNA: TGTGCCAGCAAGTGGGACCAAAACACCGGGGAGCTGTTTTTT

size: many
D: TRBD2
J: TRBJ2-3
V: TRBV12-3/TRBV12-4
CDR3: CASSTRGADTQYF
DNA: TGTGCCAGCAGCACCCGGGGGGCAGATACGCAGTATTTT

size: many
D: NA
J: TRBJ1-5
V: TRBV11-2
CDR3: CASSRDDRSGQPQHF
DNA: TGTGCCAGCAGCCGAGATGACAGGAGCGGTCAGCCCCAGCATTTT

size: NA
D: TRBD1
J: TRBJ2-1
V: TRBV28
CDR3: CASSDPGTGGYNEQFF
DNA: TGTGCCAGCAGTGATCCCGGGACAGGGGGCTACAATGAGCAGTTCTTC

size: NA
D: NA
J: TRBJ2-7
V: TRBV2
CDR3: CASSEAGGNLGYEQYF
DNA: TGTGCCAGCAGTGAAGCTGGGGGAAACCTCGGCTACGAGCAGTACTTC

size: many
D: TRBD1
J: TRBJ2-5
V: TRBV11-2
CDR3: CASSLVTGGYQETQYF
DNA: TGTGCCAGCAGCTTAGTCACAGGGGGATACCAAGAGACCCAGTACTTC